The next 3 T cell receptor beta chains were all read from a single sample in a study of cytomegalovirus exposure and HLA in healthy donors. A multiplex PCR was run with 60 Vbeta primers and 13 Jbeta primers. The assay was immunoSEQ multiplex PCR, and TCRdb's table has in-frame clones only and misses some. Altogether 100,000 to 150,000 clones are present, roughly 80% being singletons, with the ten largest covering approximately 1.3%. Sequenced: PBMCs. These receptors were collected from a female donor in good health and CMV-seronegative.

This clone was recorded once. The genes are TRBV6-4 and TRBJ2-3; weak D call: TRBD2 (6 bases). This CDR3 comprises 16 residues. Trimming stripped 7 bases from V and 2 bases from J, with 19 bases between. Germline V gene sequence: CDR1 MRHNA, CDR2 SNTAGT. The CDR3 here is CASNREENLNTDTQYF. CDR3 coding DNA: TGTGCCAGCAATAGGGAGGAGAACCTTAACACAGATACGCAGTATTTT.

The rearrangement uses TRBV5-6 and TRBJ2-1; D is possibly TRBD2 (6 bases). CDR1 is SGHDT and CDR2 is YYEEEE in the germline V gene. Trimming pared 2 bases from V and 8 bases from J, leaving 11 bases between. This CDR3 comprises 13 residues. The CDR3 reads CASSLLRDDEQFF. In nucleotides, the CDR3 is TGTGCCAGCAGCTTACTGCGGGACGATGAGCAGTTCTTC.

The chain combines TRBV30 with TRBJ1-1; TRBD1 is a possible D gene (6 bases). Trimming cost V 5 bases and J 10 bases, with 23 bases left between them. The CDR3 has 14 amino acids. Looked up from germline, CDR1 is GTSNPN and CDR2 is SVGIG (reference sequence). CDR3 nucleotides: TGTGCCTGGGCCGAGGCAGGGGCTATTGTGGGAGCTTTCTTT. The encoded protein is CAWAEAGAIVGAFF.